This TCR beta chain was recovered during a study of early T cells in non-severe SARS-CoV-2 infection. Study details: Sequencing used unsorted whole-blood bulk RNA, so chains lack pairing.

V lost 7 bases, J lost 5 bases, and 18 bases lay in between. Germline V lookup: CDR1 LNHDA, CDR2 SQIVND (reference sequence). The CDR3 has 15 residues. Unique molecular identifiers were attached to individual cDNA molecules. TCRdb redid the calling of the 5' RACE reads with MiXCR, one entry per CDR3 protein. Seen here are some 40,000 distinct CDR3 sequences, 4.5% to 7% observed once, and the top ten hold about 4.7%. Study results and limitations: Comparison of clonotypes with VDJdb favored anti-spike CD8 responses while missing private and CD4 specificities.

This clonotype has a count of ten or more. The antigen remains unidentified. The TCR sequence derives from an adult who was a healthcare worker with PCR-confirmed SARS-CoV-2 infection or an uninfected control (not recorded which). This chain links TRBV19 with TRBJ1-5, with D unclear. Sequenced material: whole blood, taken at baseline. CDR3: CASTLTGGSHQPQHF. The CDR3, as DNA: TGTGCCAGTACTCTTACGGGAGGGAGCCATCAGCCCCAGCATTTT. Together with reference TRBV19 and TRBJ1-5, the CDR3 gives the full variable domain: DGGITQSPKYLFRKEGQNVTLSCEQNLNHDAMYWYRQDPGQGLRLIYYSQIVNDFQKGDIAEGYSVSREKKESFPLTVTSAQKNPTAFYLCASTLTGGSHQPQHFGDGTRLSIL.